The source of this T cell receptor (beta chain) is a study of human T cells and chemical hapten exposure. J was trimmed by 4 bases and V by 2 bases; bases with no gene match: 17. The CDR3 totals 18 residues. CDR1 LGHNA and CDR2 YSLEER come from the germline V gene. The time point here: patch test 1, 2 weeks after DPC sensitization. Treatment in this sample: therapeutic diphenylcyclopropenone sensitization with weekly scalp DPC. Prior to application of each patch test, blood was drawn. From the RACE reads, TCRdb called clonotypes with MiXCR, one entry per CDR3 protein. The sample holds 150,000 to 200,000 distinct CDR3 sequences, roughly 15% seen once.

Sample: whole blood, taken in connection with sensitization to the hapten diphenylcyclopropenone (DPC). The V and J genes are TRBV4-3 and TRBJ2-7; TRBD1 matches 7 bases. The receptor's source is a woman aged 25 to 39 with alopecia areata. Some clones in this sample may be carry-over from other donors' samples. DNA for the CDR3: TGCGCCAGCAGCCAAAAGACAGGGAAGGACGGGTATGGGTACGAGCAGTACTTC. Translated: CASSQKTGKDGYGYEQYF.